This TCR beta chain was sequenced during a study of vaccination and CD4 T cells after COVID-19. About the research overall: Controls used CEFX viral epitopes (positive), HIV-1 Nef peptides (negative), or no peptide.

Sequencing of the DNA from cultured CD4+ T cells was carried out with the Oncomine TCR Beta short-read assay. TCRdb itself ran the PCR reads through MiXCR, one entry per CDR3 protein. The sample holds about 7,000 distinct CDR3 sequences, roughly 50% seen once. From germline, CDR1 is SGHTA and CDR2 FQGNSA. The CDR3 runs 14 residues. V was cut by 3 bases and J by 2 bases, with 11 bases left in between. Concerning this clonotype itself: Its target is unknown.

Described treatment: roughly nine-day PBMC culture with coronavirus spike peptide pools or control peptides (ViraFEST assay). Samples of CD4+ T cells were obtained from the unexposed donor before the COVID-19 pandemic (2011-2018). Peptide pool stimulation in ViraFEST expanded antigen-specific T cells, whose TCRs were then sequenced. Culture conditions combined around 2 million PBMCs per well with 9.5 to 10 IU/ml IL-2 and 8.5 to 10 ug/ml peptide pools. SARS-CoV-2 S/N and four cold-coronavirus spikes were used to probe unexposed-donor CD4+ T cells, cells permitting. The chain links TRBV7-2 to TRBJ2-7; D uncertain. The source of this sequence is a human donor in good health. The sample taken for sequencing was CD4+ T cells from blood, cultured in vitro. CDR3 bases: TGTGCCAGCAGCTTGATCGGACCCCCCTACGAGCAGTACTTC. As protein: CASSLIGPPYEQYF.